This record looks at one T cell receptor beta chain sequence and its context. CDR3 length: 14 residues. Trimming removed 7 bases at V and 0 bases at J, with 13 bases between. The germline V gene has CDR1 MDHEN and CDR2 SYDVKM. In the original analysis: Counts of nucleated cells, estimated from reference gene primer amplification, were obtained. TCRdb's table, derived via immunoSEQ multiplex PCR, lists solely in-frame clones and lacks some. V, J and clone size reflect that table, while D and trimming were determined from the DNA. The table includes roughly 200,000 clones, about 88% detected once. The source of the sample is a study of blood T cell repertoires in COVID-19. Study in general: Material from acute and convalescent COVID-19 was sourced from the United States, Italy and Spain. In each case, the material was cDNA or gDNA derived from T cells, B-cell-depleted T cells, or PBMCs.

The source of this sequence is a man aged 40-49 years with active or convalescent COVID-19. This chain connects TRBV28 to TRBJ2-7, with unresolved D. Input material: peripheral blood. The CDR3 reads CASNPTPTSYEQYF. CDR3 sequence (DNA): TGTGCCAGCAACCCGACACCCACCTCCTACGAGCAGTACTTC.